This TCR beta chain emerged from a study of blood T cell repertoires in COVID-19. Across the whole study: COVID-19 samples collected from the United States, Italy and Spain covered acute and convalescent phases.

In the authors' workflow: Researchers report that nucleated cell counts were estimated from reference gene primer amplification. Repertoires were generated with immunoSEQ multiplex PCR, while TCRdb's copy carries only in-frame clones and drops some. The V and J calls and clone size come from that table; D and trimming were worked out from the DNA. The sample holds over 95,000 clones, approximately 84% seen once. V was shortened by 4 bases and J by 9 bases, with 16 bases between the two germline ends. This CDR3 spans 14 amino acids. CDR1 and CDR2 from the germline V gene are WSHSY and SAAADI. This chain uses TRBV10-2 with TRBJ1-5, with D perhaps TRBD1 (6 bases). The sequenced sample consisted of peripheral blood. The sequence was obtained from a woman between 40 and 50 years old with acute or convalescent COVID-19. The DNA of the CDR3 is TGCGCCAGCAGTGTACAGGGCAGGGAGAGGCCCCAGCATTTT. It specifies CASSVQGRERPQHF.